What follows is one TCR beta chain and its context. What it binds is not known. This sample is drawn from a study of cytomegalovirus exposure and HLA in healthy donors. General observations from the study: Upon later analysis, TCR association rates were observed to vary by HLA locus, being highest for DRB1 and lowest for HLA-C. In vitro experiments confirmed that three CMV-associated chains were specific for CMV antigens. The classifier reportedly diagnosed cytomegalovirus status with high specificity and sensitivity. Immune exposure data for these donors was limited to CMV serostatus.

V shed 5 bases, J shed 1 base, and the junction held 4 bases outside the gene matches. The CDR3 consists of 14 residues. Germline V CDR1 and CDR2: SGHTA, FQGNSA. PCR amplification relied on 60 Vbeta primers (plus 13 Jbeta primers). The method was immunoSEQ multiplex PCR; TCRdb's version includes in-frame clones alone and lacks a portion of them. The table includes under 150,000 clones, 60% to 80% detected once. The sequence was obtained from a man aged 18 to 30 in good health and CMV-seropositive. What was sequenced was PBMCs. The rearrangement uses TRBV7-2 and TRBJ1-1, with 7 bases identical to TRBD1. CDR3 sequence: CASSTQGGNTEAFF. CDR3 in DNA: TGTGCCAGCAGCACCCAGGGGGGGAACACTGAAGCTTTCTTT.